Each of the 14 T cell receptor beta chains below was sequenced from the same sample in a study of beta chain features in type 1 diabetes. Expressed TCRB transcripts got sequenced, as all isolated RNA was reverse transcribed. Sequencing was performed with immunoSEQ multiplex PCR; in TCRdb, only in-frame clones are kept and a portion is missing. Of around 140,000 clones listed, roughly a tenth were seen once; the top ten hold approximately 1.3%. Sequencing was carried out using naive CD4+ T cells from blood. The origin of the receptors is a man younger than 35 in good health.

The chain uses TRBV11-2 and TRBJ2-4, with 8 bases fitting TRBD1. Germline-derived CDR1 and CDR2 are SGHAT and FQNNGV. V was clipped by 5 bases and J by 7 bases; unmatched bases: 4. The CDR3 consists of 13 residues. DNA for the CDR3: TGTGCCAGCAGCCAACAGGGGGGCAACATTCAGTACTTC. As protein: CASSQQGGNIQYF.

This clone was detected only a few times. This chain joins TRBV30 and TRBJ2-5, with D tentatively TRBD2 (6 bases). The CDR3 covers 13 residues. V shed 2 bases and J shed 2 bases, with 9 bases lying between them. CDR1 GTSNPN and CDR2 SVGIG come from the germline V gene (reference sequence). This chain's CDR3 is CAWSWTIQETQYF. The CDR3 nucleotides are TGTGCCTGGAGTTGGACTATTCAAGAGACCCAGTACTTC.

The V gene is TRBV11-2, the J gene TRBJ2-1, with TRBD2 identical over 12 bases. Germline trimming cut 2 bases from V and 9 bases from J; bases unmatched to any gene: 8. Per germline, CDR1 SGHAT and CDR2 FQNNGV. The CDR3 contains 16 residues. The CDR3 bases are TGTGCCAGCAGCTTAATCGCTAGCGGGGGGGCCGCTGAGCAGTTCTTC. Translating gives CASSLIASGGAAEQFF.

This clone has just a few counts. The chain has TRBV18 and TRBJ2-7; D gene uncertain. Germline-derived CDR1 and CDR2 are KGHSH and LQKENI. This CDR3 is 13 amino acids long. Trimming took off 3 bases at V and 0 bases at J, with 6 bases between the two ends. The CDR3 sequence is CASSPDNSYEQYF. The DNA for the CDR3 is TGTGCCAGCTCACCTGACAACTCCTACGAGCAGTACTTC. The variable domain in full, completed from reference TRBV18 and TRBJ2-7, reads NAGVMQNPRHLVRRRGQEARLRCSPMKGHSHVYWYRQLPEEGLKFMVYLQKENIIDESGMPKERFSAEFPKEGPSILRIQQVVRGDSAAYFCASSPDNSYEQYFGPGTRLTVT.

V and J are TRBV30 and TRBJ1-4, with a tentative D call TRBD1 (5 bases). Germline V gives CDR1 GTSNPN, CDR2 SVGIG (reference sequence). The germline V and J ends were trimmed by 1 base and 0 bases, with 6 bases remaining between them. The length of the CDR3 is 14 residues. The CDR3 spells CAWSGGATNEKLFF. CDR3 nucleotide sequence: TGTGCCTGGAGTGGGGGGGCAACTAATGAAAAACTGTTTTTT.

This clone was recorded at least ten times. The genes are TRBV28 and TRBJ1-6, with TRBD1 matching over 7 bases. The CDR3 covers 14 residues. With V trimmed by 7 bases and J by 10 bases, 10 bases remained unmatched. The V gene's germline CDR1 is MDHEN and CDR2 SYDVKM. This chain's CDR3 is CASNLSTGQSPLHF. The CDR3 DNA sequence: TGTGCCAGCAACCTATCGACAGGGCAATCACCCCTCCACTTT.

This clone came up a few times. CDR3 nucleotides: TGTGCCAGCAGCTCAAGAGGGGGCATTCAGTACTTC. Translation: CASSSRGGIQYF. This chain uses TRBV11-2 with TRBJ2-4; a possible D gene is TRBD1 (6 bases). There are 12 residues in the CDR3. Trimming left V 4 bases short and J 9 bases short, with 10 bases between. CDR1 and CDR2 (germline): SGHAT, FQNNGV.

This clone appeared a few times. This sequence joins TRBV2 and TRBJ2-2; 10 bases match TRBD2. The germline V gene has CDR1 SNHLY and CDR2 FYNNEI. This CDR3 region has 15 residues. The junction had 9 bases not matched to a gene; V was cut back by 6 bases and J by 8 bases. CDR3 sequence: CASSQAGGPSGELFF. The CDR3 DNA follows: TGTGCCAGCAGCCAAGCGGGGGGGCCTTCTGGGGAGCTGTTTTTT.

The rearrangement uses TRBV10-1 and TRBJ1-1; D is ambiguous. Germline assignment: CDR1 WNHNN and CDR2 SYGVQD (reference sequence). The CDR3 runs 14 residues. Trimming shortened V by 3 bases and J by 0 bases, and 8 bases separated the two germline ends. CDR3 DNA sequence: TGCGCCAGCAGTGATATGAGGGTGAACACTGAAGCTTTCTTT. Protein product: CASSDMRVNTEAFF.

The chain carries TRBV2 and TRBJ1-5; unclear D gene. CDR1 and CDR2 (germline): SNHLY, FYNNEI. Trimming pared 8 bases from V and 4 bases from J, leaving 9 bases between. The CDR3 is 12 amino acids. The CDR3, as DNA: TGTGCCAGCGATGACTCAAATCAGCCCCAGCATTTT. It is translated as CASDDSNQPQHF.

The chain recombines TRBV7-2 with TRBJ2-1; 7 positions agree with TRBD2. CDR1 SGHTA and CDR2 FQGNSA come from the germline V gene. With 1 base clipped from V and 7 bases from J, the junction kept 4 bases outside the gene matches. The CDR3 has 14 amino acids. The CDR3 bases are TGTGCCAGCAGCTTAGAGCGGGGCGGGAATGAGCAGTTCTTC. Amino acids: CASSLERGGNEQFF.

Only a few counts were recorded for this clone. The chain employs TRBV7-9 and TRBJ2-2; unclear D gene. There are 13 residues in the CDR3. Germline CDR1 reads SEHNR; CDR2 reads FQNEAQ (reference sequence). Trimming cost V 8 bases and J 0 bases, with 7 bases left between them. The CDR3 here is CASLNTNTGELFF. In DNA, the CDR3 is TGTGCCAGCTTAAACACGAACACCGGGGAGCTGTTTTTT.

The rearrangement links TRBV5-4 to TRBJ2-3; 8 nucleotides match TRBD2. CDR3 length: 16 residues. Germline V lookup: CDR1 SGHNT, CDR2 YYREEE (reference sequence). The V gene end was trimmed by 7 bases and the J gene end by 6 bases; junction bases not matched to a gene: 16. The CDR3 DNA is TGTGCCAGCGGAACATCGCCGGGACTAGGAAGGGATACGCAGTATTTT. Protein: CASGTSPGLGRDTQYF. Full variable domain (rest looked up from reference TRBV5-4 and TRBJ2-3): ETGVTQSPTHLIKTRGQQVTLRCSSQSGHNTVSWYQQALGQGPQFIFQYYREEENGRGNFPPRFSGLQFPNYSSELNVNALELDDSALYLCASGTSPGLGRDTQYFGPGTRLTVL.

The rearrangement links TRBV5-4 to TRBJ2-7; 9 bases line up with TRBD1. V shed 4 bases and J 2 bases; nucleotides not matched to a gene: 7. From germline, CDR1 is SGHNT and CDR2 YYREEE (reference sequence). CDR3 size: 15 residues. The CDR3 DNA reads TGTGCCAGCAGCCCACAAACAGGGGGCGCCTACGAGCAGTACTTC. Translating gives CASSPQTGGAYEQYF.